The T cell receptor (beta chain) under discussion was sequenced for a study of PD-1 blockade in classical Hodgkin lymphoma. Documented time point: cycle 4 day 1 (C4D1), after 6 weeks of nivolumab. Each patient experienced a relapse that followed autologous stem cell transplantation, and brentuximab vedotin exposure varied. General study results and limits: Newly diagnosed patients had diversity similar to the baseline diversity of complete responders.

As to this clone: Its specificity is not known.

Profiling relied on immunoSEQ multiplex PCR, and the TCRdb table lists in-frame clones only, not all of them. The sample has tens of thousands of clones; 90% are singletons. Sequences were derived from peripheral blood mononuclear cells (PBMCs), sampled before the fourth cycle of nivolumab. The receptor's source is a human donor with classical Hodgkin lymphoma.

CDR3 DNA: TGTGCCAGCAGCTTCCGGCTGGGGGAGCAGTTCTTC. Its translation: CASSFRLGEQFF. The chain links TRBV5-4 to TRBJ2-1; no clear D gene. The CDR3 covers 12 residues. Trimming cost V 2 bases and J 10 bases, with 10 bases left between them. Germline loops: CDR1 SGHNT, CDR2 YYREEE (reference sequence).